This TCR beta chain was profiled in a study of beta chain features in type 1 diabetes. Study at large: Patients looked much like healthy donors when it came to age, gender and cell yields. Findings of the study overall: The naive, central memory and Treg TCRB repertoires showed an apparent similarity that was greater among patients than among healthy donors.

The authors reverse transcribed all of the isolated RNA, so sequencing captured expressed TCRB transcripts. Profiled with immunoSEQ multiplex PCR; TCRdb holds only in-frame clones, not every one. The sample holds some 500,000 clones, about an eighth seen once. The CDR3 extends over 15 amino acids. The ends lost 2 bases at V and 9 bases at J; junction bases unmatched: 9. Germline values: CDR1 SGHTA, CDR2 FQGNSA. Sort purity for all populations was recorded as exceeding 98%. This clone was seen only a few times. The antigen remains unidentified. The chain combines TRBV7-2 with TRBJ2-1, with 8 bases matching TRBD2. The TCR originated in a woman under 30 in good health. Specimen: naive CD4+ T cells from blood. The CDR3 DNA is TGTGCCAGCAGCTTAAGGAGCGGGAGCAGTGGTGAGCAGTTCTTC. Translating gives CASSLRSGSSGEQFF.